This T cell receptor (beta chain) was recovered during a study of radiation and T cells in renal cell carcinoma. Study-level results: From baseline, blood top tumor clonotypes peaked at 2 weeks post-radiation.

Sequencing used immunoSEQ multiplex PCR; TCRdb keeps in-frame clones, though not all of them. The sample contains 60,000 to 95,000 clones, approximately 87% of which appear only once. Specified time point: blood 4 weeks post-SBRT, at nephrectomy. Described treatment: 15 Gy SBRT to primary tumor, nephrectomy 4 weeks later. Remarks on this clone: The antigen remains undetermined.

The CDR3 length is 14 residues. The chain combines TRBV21-1 with TRBJ2-2; the table's TRBD1 call for D was not verified on the DNA. TRBV21-1 is listed as a pseudogene. The sequencing here drew on blood, taken from a patient whose treatment included radiotherapy and nephrectomy. The receptor's source is an older woman with renal cell carcinoma. CDR3 DNA: TGTGCCAGCAGCAACACAGGGGGGTCGGGGGAGCTGTTTTTT. Translation: CASSNTGGSGELFF.